Presented here are 12 T cell receptor beta chains from one specimen sequenced in a study of persistence of HIV-infected CD4 T cells. These TCRs are of unknown antigen specificity. Sequencing used immunoSEQ version 4 in survey mode. TCRdb's table, derived via immunoSEQ multiplex PCR, lists solely in-frame clones and lacks some. The sample records about 43,000 clones, roughly 90% being singletons. Cells were stimulated nonspecifically with anti-CD3/anti-CD28 magnetic beads. Responding CD4+ T cells were sorted by upregulation of both CD40 ligand and CD69. The sample in question was CD4+ T cells sorted from PBMCs after approximately 20-hour stimulation, obtained from a patient who received antiretroviral therapy. Receptors were obtained from an adult man with HIV who was CMV-seropositive.

This chain joins TRBV29-1 and TRBJ2-4; 8 bases map to TRBD1. This CDR3 has 11 residues. In germline, CDR1 is SQVTM, CDR2 ANQGSEA. Trimming removed 7 bases from V and 9 bases from J; junction bases left unmatched: 5. CDR3 residues: CSAGQGPIQYF. The CDR3 bases are TGCAGCGCTGGACAGGGTCCCATTCAGTACTTC.

The chain couples TRBV18 to TRBJ2-1, with 7 bases aligning to TRBD1. The J segment lost 4 bases and the V segment lost 3 bases, leaving 6 bases of the junction unmatched. Per germline, CDR1 KGHSH and CDR2 LQKENI. The CDR3 runs 15 residues. The CDR3 sequence: CASSPGQVMYNEQFF. The CDR3 nucleotides read TGTGCCAGCTCACCCGGACAGGTCATGTACAATGAGCAGTTCTTC. The whole variable domain, filled in from reference TRBV18 and TRBJ2-1, reads NAGVMQNPRHLVRRRGQEARLRCSPMKGHSHVYWYRQLPEEGLKFMVYLQKENIIDESGMPKERFSAEFPKEGPSILRIQQVVRGDSAAYFCASSPGQVMYNEQFFGPGTRLTVL.

The chain uses TRBV6-5 and TRBJ1-1, with 10 bases that match TRBD1. Germline V gene lookup returns CDR1 MNHEY and CDR2 SVGAGI. V was clipped by 3 bases and J by 5 bases; unmatched bases: 6. The CDR3 runs to 15 residues. CDR3: CASSYRGQGRTEAFF. The CDR3 DNA reads as TGTGCCAGCAGTTATCGGGGACAGGGGAGGACTGAAGCTTTCTTT.

The V call is TRBV19, the J call TRBJ1-4; TRBD1 is a possible D gene (5 bases). V lost 3 bases and J 6 bases, leaving 17 bases between the germline ends. Germline V gene lookup returns CDR1 LNHDA and CDR2 SQIVND (reference sequence). The CDR3 is made up of 16 amino acids. The CDR3 reads CASSIHSRGGDEKLFF. CDR3 sequence (DNA): TGTGCCAGTAGTATTCATTCGAGGGGCGGTGATGAAAAACTGTTTTTT. The complete variable domain, with remaining parts taken from reference TRBV19 and TRBJ1-4, reads DGGITQSPKYLFRKEGQNVTLSCEQNLNHDAMYWYRQDPGQGLRLIYYSQIVNDFQKGDIAEGYSVSREKKESFPLTVTSAQKNPTAFYLCASSIHSRGGDEKLFFGSGTQLSVL.

This sequence joins TRBV7-9 and TRBJ2-6; maybe TRBD1 (5 bases). Trimming took 0 bases from V and 0 from J, leaving 9 bases between them. The CDR3 sequence is 17 residues long. Germline CDR1 and CDR2: SEHNR and FQNEAQ (reference sequence). This CDR3 reads CASSLAMDTSGANVLTF. In DNA form, the CDR3 reads TGTGCCAGCAGCTTAGCGATGGACACCTCTGGGGCCAACGTCCTGACTTTC.

The chain employs TRBV5-4 and TRBJ1-1; 7 bases are shared with TRBD1. Germline V gene sequence: CDR1 SGHNT, CDR2 YYREEE (reference sequence). The CDR3 consists of 15 residues. V shed 2 bases, J shed 1 base, and the junction held 5 bases outside the gene matches. CDR3 sequence (DNA): TGTGCCAGCAGCTTATCCGGGACAGCGAACACTGAAGCTTTCTTT. It specifies CASSLSGTANTEAFF.

The rearrangement links TRBV6-1 to TRBJ2-1; D is unresolved. The CDR3 runs to 14 residues. Germline loops: CDR1 MNHNS, CDR2 SASEGT. V shed 5 bases and J shed 0 bases, with 8 bases lying between them. CDR3: CASSPFGSYNEQFF. CDR3 DNA: TGTGCCAGCAGTCCATTCGGCTCCTACAATGAGCAGTTCTTC.

The rearrangement links TRBV4-1 to TRBJ1-2; D call uncertain. The germline CDR1 and CDR2 sequences are MGHRA and YSYEKL. Trimming left V 1 base short and J 3 bases short, with 15 bases between. There are 16 residues in the CDR3. The CDR3 bases are TGCGCCAGCAGCCAAGGGGGAGTCAACAGTGACTATGGCTACACCTTC. Residues: CASSQGGVNSDYGYTF.

On this clone itself: Other DNA sequences in this sample translate to the same CDR3. The chain couples TRBV24-1 to TRBJ1-5; 9 nucleotides align to TRBD1. The junction had 7 bases not matched to a gene; V was cut back by 7 bases and J by 7 bases. CDR1 and CDR2 (germline): KGHDR, SFDVKD. The CDR3 is 14 residues long. CDR3 sequence: CATSQTGGGQPQHF. The CDR3 DNA is TGTGCCACCAGCCAAACAGGGGGCGGACAGCCCCAGCATTTT.

CDR3 sequence reads: CASTLGGDGGNQPQHF. As DNA, the CDR3 is TGTGCCAGCACCCTCGGAGGGGATGGAGGCAATCAGCCCCAGCATTTT. The chain uses TRBV28 and TRBJ1-5, with a weak D call TRBD1 (5 bases). The V gene's germline CDR1 is MDHEN and CDR2 SYDVKM. The V gene lost 7 bases and the J gene lost 2 bases, with 18 bases spanning the gap. This CDR3 spans 16 amino acids. The variable domain in full, with the rest retrieved from reference TRBV28 and TRBJ1-5, is DVKVTQSSRYLVKRTGEKVFLECVQDMDHENMFWYRQDPGLGLRLIYFSYDVKMKEKGDIPEGYSVSREKKERFSLILESASTNQTSMYLCASTLGGDGGNQPQHFGDGTRLSIL.

The chain is built from TRBV5-5 and TRBJ2-1; 11 nucleotides match TRBD1. This CDR3 is built from 15 residues. Germline CDR1 reads SGHKS; CDR2 reads YYEKEE (reference sequence). V was clipped by 5 bases and J by 10 bases; unmatched bases: 11. This CDR3 reads CASREGGQGEREQFF. CDR3 DNA sequence: TGTGCCAGCAGGGAAGGGGGACAGGGGGAAAGGGAGCAGTTCTTC. The whole variable domain, filled in from reference TRBV5-5 and TRBJ2-1, reads DAGVTQSPTHLIKTRGQQVTLRCSPISGHKSVSWYQQVLGQGPQFIFQYYEKEERGRGNFPDRFSARQFPNYSSELNVNALLLGDSALYLCASREGGQGEREQFFGPGTRLTVL.

The chain combines TRBV27 with TRBJ1-5; no clear D gene. The V end lost 3 bases, the J end lost 0 bases, and 6 bases lay between the germline ends. The CDR3 covers 14 residues. The germline CDR1 and CDR2 sequences are MNHEY and SMNVEV (reference sequence). This CDR3 reads CASSFGVSNQPQHF. The CDR3 region has the DNA TGTGCCAGCAGTTTTGGGGTTAGCAATCAGCCCCAGCATTTT.